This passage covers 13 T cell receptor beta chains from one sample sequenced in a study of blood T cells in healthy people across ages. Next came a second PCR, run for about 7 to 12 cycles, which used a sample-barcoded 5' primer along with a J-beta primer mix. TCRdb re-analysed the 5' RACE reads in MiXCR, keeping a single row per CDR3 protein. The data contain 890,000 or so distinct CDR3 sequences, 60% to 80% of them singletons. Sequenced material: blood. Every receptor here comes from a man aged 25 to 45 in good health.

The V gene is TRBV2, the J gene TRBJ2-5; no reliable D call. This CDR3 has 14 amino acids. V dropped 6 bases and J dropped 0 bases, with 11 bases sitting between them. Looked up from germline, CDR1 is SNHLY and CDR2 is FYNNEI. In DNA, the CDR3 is TGTGCCAGCAGGATGGACGGTTACCAAGAGACCCAGTACTTC. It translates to CASRMDGYQETQYF. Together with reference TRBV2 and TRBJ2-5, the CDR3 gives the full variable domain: EPEVTQTPSHQVTQMGQEVILRCVPISNHLYFYWYRQILGQKVEFLVSFYNNEISEKSEIFDDQFSVERPDGSNFTLKIRSTKLEDSAMYFCASRMDGYQETQYFGPGTRLLVL.

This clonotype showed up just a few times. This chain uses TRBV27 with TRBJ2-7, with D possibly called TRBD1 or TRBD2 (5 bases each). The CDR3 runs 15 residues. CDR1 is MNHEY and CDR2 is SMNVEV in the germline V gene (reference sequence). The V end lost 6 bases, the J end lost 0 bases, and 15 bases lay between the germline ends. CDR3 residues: CASSLGPPSSYEQYF. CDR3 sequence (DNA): TGTGCCAGCAGCTTGGGACCGCCCAGCTCCTACGAGCAGTACTTC.

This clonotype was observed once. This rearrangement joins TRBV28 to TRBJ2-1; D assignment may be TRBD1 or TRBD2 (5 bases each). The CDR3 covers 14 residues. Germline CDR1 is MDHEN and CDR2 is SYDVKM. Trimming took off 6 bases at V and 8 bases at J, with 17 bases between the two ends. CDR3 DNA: TGTGCCAGCAGCTCCGGGACCCCTACCGATGAGCAGTTCTTC. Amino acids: CASSSGTPTDEQFF. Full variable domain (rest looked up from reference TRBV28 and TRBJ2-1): DVKVTQSSRYLVKRTGEKVFLECVQDMDHENMFWYRQDPGLGLRLIYFSYDVKMKEKGDIPEGYSVSREKKERFSLILESASTNQTSMYLCASSSGTPTDEQFFGPGTRLTVL.

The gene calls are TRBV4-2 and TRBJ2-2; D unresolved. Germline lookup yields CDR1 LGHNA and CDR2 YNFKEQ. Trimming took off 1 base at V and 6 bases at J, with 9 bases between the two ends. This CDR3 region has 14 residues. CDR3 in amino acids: CASSQASLSGELFF. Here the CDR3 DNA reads TGTGCCAGCAGCCAAGCTTCACTCTCCGGGGAGCTGTTTTTT.

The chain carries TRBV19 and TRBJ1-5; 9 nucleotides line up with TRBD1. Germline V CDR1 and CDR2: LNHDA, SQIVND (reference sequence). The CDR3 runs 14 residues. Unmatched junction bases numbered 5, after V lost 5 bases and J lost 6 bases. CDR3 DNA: TGTGCCAGTAGTGGTACAGGGGGCGGTCAGCCCCAGCATTTT. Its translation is CASSGTGGGQPQHF.

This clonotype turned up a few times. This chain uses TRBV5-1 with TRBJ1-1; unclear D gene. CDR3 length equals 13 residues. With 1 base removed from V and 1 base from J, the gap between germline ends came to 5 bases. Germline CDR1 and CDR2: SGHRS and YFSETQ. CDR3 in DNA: TGCGCCAGCAGCTTGCGGGGGAACACTGAAGCTTTCTTT. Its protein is CASSLRGNTEAFF.

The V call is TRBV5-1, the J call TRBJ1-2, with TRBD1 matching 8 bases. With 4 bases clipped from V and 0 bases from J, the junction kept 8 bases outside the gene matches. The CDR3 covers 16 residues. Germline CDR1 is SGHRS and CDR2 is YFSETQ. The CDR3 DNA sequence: TGCGCCAGCAGCCACGGAGGACAGGGCACTAACTATGGCTACACCTTC. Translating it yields CASSHGGQGTNYGYTF.

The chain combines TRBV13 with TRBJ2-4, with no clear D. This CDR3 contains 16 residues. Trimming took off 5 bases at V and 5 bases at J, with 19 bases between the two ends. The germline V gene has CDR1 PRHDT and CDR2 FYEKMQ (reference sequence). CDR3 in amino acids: CASSKLPYPLENIQYF. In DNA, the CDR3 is TGTGCCAGCAGCAAACTCCCCTACCCATTGGAAAACATTCAGTACTTC.

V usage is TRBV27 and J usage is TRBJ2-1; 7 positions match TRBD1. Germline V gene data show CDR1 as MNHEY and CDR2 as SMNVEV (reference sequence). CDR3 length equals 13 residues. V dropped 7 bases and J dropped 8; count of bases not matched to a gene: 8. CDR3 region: CASTTRQGHEQFF. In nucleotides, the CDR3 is TGTGCCAGCACCACTCGACAGGGACATGAGCAGTTCTTC.

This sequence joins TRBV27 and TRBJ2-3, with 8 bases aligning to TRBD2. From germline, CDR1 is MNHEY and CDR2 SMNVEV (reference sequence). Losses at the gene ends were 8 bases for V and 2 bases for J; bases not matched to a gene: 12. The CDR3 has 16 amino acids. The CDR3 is CASSINSRGATDTQYF. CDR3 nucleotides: TGTGCCAGCTCTATCAATTCGCGGGGGGCCACAGATACGCAGTATTTT.

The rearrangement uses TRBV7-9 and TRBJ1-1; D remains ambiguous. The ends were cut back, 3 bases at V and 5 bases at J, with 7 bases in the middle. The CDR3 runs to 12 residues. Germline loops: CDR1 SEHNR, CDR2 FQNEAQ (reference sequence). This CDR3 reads CASSFGLTEAFF. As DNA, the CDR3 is TGTGCCAGCAGCTTCGGGTTAACTGAAGCTTTCTTT.

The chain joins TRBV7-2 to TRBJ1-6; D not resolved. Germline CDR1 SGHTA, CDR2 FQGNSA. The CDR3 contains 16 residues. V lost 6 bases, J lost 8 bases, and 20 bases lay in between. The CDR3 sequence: CASRLTPGERYSPLHF. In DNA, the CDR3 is TGTGCCAGCAGGCTCACTCCCGGGGAACGATATTCACCCCTCCACTTT.

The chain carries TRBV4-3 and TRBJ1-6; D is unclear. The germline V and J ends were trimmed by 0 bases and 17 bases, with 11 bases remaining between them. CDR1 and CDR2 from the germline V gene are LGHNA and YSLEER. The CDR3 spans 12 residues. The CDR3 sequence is CASSQDPRQIHF. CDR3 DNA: TGCGCCAGCAGCCAAGACCCCCGTCAGATCCACTTT.